This T cell receptor (beta chain) originates from a study of T cell changes during pregnancy in multiple sclerosis. Repertoires were generated with immunoSEQ multiplex PCR, while TCRdb's copy carries only in-frame clones and drops some. The data contain approximately 46,000 clones, about 93% of them seen just once; the ten biggest clones take up 0.39%. V was trimmed by 0 bases and J by 6 bases, leaving 8 bases between them. Germline values: CDR1 LNHDA, CDR2 SQIVND (reference sequence). The CDR3 has 14 amino acids. Sequenced here: CD4+ T cells from peripheral blood mononuclear cells, sampled after pregnancy. The TCR comes from a female donor with multiple sclerosis, enrolled in a pregnancy study. This rearrangement joins TRBV19 to TRBJ2-2; no clear D gene. DNA for the CDR3: TGTGCCAGTAGTATAGACCCGAGCTCCGGGGAGCTGTTTTTT. This sequence encodes CASSIDPSSGELFF.